A selection of T cell receptor beta chains follows, all from one sample in a study of T cell responses to AZD1222 COVID-19 vaccine. Clones were sequenced by immunoSEQ multiplex PCR, and TCRdb holds only the in-frame ones, with some missing. This table holds 140,000 to 150,000 clones, 82% found once. Specimen: peripheral blood, collected on day 0 of MenACWY control vaccination. These receptor sequences come from an adult in good health. CDR3s include the opening cysteine and the closing phenylalanine or tryptophan. D genes are given only for firm matches. Clone size appears in some rows only: once, few, many, or a class for an expanded clone.

d_gene	abundance	v_gene	j_gene	len	CDR3aa	CDR3nt
.	.	TRBV9	TRBJ2-5	14	CASSVGTVQETQYF	TGTGCCAGCAGCGTAGGGACAGTACAAGAGACCCAGTACTTC
TRBD1	.	TRBV5-1	TRBJ2-2	16	CASGAGQGPNTGELFF	TGCGCCTCCGGGGCGGGACAGGGTCCGAACACCGGGGAGCTGTTTTTT
TRBD1	.	TRBV9	TRBJ1-2	15	CASSTLLGQLYGYTF	TGTGCCAGCAGCACCCTCCTGGGACAGCTTTATGGCTACACCTTC
.	.	TRBV5-6	TRBJ2-1	17	CASSSLQLGGAYNEQFF	TGTGCCAGCAGCTCGCTCCAATTGGGGGGCGCATACAATGAGCAGTTCTTC
.	.	TRBV7-3	TRBJ1-1	14	CASSATRSGTEAFF	TGTGCCAGCAGCGCGACTCGGTCGGGCACTGAAGCTTTCTTT
.	.	TRBV6-5	TRBJ1-4	14	CATGQRIEGEKLFF	TGTGCCACAGGCCAGAGGATTGAGGGTGAAAAACTGTTTTTT
TRBD1	few	TRBV3-1/TRBV3-2	TRBJ2-2	16	CASSAKTGLSTGELFF	TGTGCCAGCAGCGCAAAGACAGGGTTAAGTACCGGGGAGCTGTTTTTT
TRBD1	.	TRBV6-2/TRBV6-3	TRBJ2-3	17	CASSYSTGGMGTDTQYF	TGTGCCAGCAGTTACTCGACAGGGGGAATGGGCACAGATACGCAGTATTTT
TRBD1	.	TRBV19	TRBJ2-5	15	CASSLRTGGRQTQYF	TGTGCCAGTAGTTTAAGGACAGGGGGTAGGCAGACCCAGTACTTC
.	.	TRBV7-6	TRBJ1-1	13	CASSVVMNTEAFF	TGTGCCAGCAGCGTGGTAATGAACACTGAAGCTTTCTTT
.	.	TRBV3-1/TRBV3-2	TRBJ1-3	16	CASSQVTLLNGGAIYF	TGTGCCAGCAGCCAAGTCACCCTCTTAAACGGGGGCGCCATATATTTT
.	.	TRBV11-1	TRBJ2-7	15	CASSLPGQGAAEQYF	TGTGCCAGCAGCTTACCGGGACAAGGGGCGGCGGAGCAGTACTTC
TRBD1	.	TRBV2	TRBJ1-2	16	CASSEGTGGSNYGYTF	TGTGCCAGCAGTGAAGGGACAGGGGGCTCTAACTATGGCTACACCTTC
TRBD1	.	TRBV5-5	TRBJ1-4	15	CASSGTGATNEKLFF	TGTGCCAGCAGCGGGACAGGTGCAACTAATGAAAAACTGTTTTTT
TRBD2	.	TRBV7-6	TRBJ2-5	15	CASSSRPGGGETQYF	TGTGCCAGCAGCTCCCGCCCCGGGGGGGGAGAGACCCAGTACTTC
.	many	TRBV7-3	TRBJ2-3	13	CASSLMATDTQYF	TGTGCCAGCAGCTTAATGGCCACAGATACGCAGTATTTT
TRBD2	.	TRBV6-5	TRBJ2-7	15	CASRDRGRGKAEQYF	TGTGCCAGCAGGGATCGCGGGAGGGGGAAGGCCGAGCAGTACTTC
TRBD2	few	TRBV4-1	TRBJ2-7	13	CASSLSGGYEQYF	TGCGCCAGCAGCCTTAGCGGGGGCTACGAGCAGTACTTC
TRBD1	.	TRBV4-1	TRBJ1-1	15	CASSHPGQGRPEAFF	TGCGCCAGCAGCCACCCGGGACAGGGTCGGCCTGAAGCTTTCTTT
.	.	TRBV29-1	TRBJ1-2	12	CSVAVGPYGYTF	TGCAGCGTTGCTGTGGGCCCCTATGGCTACACCTTC
.	.	TRBV28	TRBJ1-6	13	CASSQQGYSPLHF	TGTGCCAGCAGTCAACAGGGTTATTCACCCCTCCACTTT
.	.	TRBV29-1	TRBJ1-1	11	CSVGWDTEAFF	TGCAGCGTTGGATGGGACACTGAAGCTTTCTTT
.	.	TRBV11-2	TRBJ2-2	16	CASSLTVIVGTGELFF	TGTGCCAGCAGCTTAACGGTTATCGTAGGGACCGGGGAGCTGTTTTTT
TRBD1	.	TRBV9	TRBJ2-5	14	CASSPQGAVETQYF	TGTGCCAGCAGCCCACAGGGGGCTGTTGAGACCCAGTACTTC
.	.	TRBV4-2	TRBJ2-3	15	CASSQPQGSSDTQYF	TGTGCCAGCAGCCAACCCCAGGGGTCCTCAGATACGCAGTATTTT
.	.	TRBV30	TRBJ1-1	17	CAWSIGPSTAVNTEAFF	TGTGCCTGGAGTATAGGACCGAGTACGGCCGTGAACACTGAAGCTTTCTTT
.	.	TRBV10-2	TRBJ2-2	14	CASLRGLDTGELFF	TGCGCCAGCTTGAGGGGCCTCGACACCGGGGAGCTGTTTTTT
TRBD1	.	TRBV20-1	TRBJ1-6	15	CSASGTGTGNSPLHF	TGCAGTGCTAGTGGTACCGGGACAGGGAATTCACCCCTCCACTTT
.	few	TRBV13	TRBJ2-7	12	CASSYETYEQYF	TGTGCCAGCAGCTACGAAACCTACGAGCAGTACTTC
.	.	TRBV11-2	TRBJ2-4	14	CASSLIGAKNIQYF	TGTGCCAGCAGCTTAATTGGAGCCAAAAACATTCAGTACTTC
.	.	TRBV7-3	TRBJ2-1	13	CASSLNRVNEQFF	TGTGCCAGCAGCTTGAACCGTGTGAATGAGCAGTTCTTC
.	.	TRBV7-9	TRBJ1-2	15	CASSFTDRPLYGYTF	TGTGCCAGCAGCTTTACAGATCGTCCCCTCTATGGCTACACCTTC
.	.	TRBV24-1	TRBJ1-5	12	CATSDLTGTQHF	TGTGCCACCAGTGATTTGACAGGGACCCAGCATTTT
TRBD1	.	TRBV4-1	TRBJ1-5	16	CASSQQGQGYNQPQHF	TGCGCCAGCAGCCAACAGGGACAGGGCTACAATCAGCCCCAGCATTTT
.	.	TRBV12-2	TRBJ1-3	16	CASRSGVVGDGNTIYF	.
TRBD1	.	TRBV24-1	TRBJ2-5	14	CATSDSDREETQYF	TGTGCCACCAGTGATTCGGACAGGGAAGAGACCCAGTACTTC
.	once	TRBV28	TRBJ1-4	14	CASAGGGNNEKLFF	TGTGCCAGCGCTGGGGGGGGGAATAATGAAAAACTGTTTTTT
.	.	TRBV18	TRBJ2-5	13	CASSPLEWETQYF	TGTGCCAGCTCACCACTCGAGTGGGAGACCCAGTACTTC
TRBD1	.	TRBV6-5	TRBJ1-2	14	CASSSDRAGYGYTF	TGTGCCAGCAGTTCCGACAGGGCAGGCTATGGCTACACCTTC
.	.	TRBV6-5	TRBJ2-1	15	CASRPDGGALGEQFF	TGTGCCAGCAGACCCGACGGAGGGGCTTTAGGTGAGCAGTTCTTC
TRBD1	.	TRBV3-1/TRBV3-2	TRBJ2-1	17	CASSRRDATGKSNEQFF	TGTGCCAGCAGCCGAAGGGATGCGACAGGGAAGTCAAATGAGCAGTTCTTC
TRBD2	.	TRBV7-3	TRBJ2-1	14	CASSSSGGAHEQFF	TGTGCCAGCAGCTCTAGCGGGGGGGCTCATGAGCAGTTCTTC
.	.	TRBV6-5	TRBJ2-3	12	CASRLSTDTQYF	TGTGCCAGCCGTCTGAGCACAGATACGCAGTATTTT
.	.	TRBV5-4	TRBJ2-4	17	CASSRQTDPLAKNIQYF	TGTGCCAGCAGTCGACAGACCGACCCCCTAGCCAAAAACATTCAGTACTTC
.	.	TRBV2	TRBJ2-3	16	CASSEASGPALNTQYF	TGTGCCAGCAGTGAAGCGTCGGGACCAGCCTTGAATACGCAGTATTTT
.	once	TRBV7-3	TRBJ2-6	16	CASSEGRLSGANVLTF	TGTGCCAGCAGCGAGGGCCGACTCTCTGGGGCCAACGTCCTGACTTTC